This passage covers 15 T cell receptor beta chains from one sample sequenced in a study of T-cell memory formation after mild COVID-19. TCRdb itself ran the 5' RACE reads through MiXCR, one entry per CDR3 protein. This sample carries about 250,000 distinct CDR3 sequences, 16% of them seen once, and the ten largest clones take around 3.8%. Sequenced sample: PBMCs or a T cell subset sorted from them (not recorded which). Receptors originate from a man younger than 30 who had mild COVID-19 (a few samples of this study predate the infection). Cell type and time point are not known.

This clonotype was observed a few times. This chain uses TRBV18 with TRBJ2-1; D call uncertain. In germline, CDR1 is KGHSH, CDR2 LQKENI. The CDR3 contains 13 residues. Trimming removed 1 base from V and 2 bases from J, with 3 bases in between. The CDR3 region has the DNA TGTGCCAGCTCACCACGACCCTACAATGAGCAGTTCTTC. The encoded protein is CASSPRPYNEQFF.

A few counts support this clonotype. The rearrangement links TRBV5-4 to TRBJ2-3; 8 bases match TRBD2. With V trimmed by 3 bases and J by 0 bases, 3 bases remained unmatched. The CDR3 loop spans 15 amino acids. CDR1 is SGHNT, CDR2 YYREEE, per germline (reference sequence). The CDR3 sequence: CASSSASGSTDTQYF. CDR3 nucleotides: TGTGCCAGCAGCTCGGCTAGCGGGAGCACAGATACGCAGTATTTT.

At least ten counts were recorded for this clonotype. V and J are TRBV20-1 and TRBJ2-2; tentatively, D is TRBD1 or TRBD2 (7 bases each). V was clipped by 6 bases and J by 2 bases, with 25 bases between them. Germline lookup yields CDR1 DFQATT and CDR2 SNEGSKA (reference sequence). The CDR3 spans 18 residues. The chain's CDR3 is CSAPVAGGGLYNTGELFF. DNA of the CDR3: TGCAGTGCCCCCGTCGCAGGGGGGGGCCTGTATAACACCGGGGAGCTGTTTTTT.

The genes are TRBV4-2 and TRBJ2-5; the D is unclear. Deletions cut 0 bases from V and 1 base from J, with 9 bases between. Germline CDR1 LGHNA, CDR2 YNFKEQ. The CDR3 has 15 residues. In DNA, the CDR3 is TGTGCCAGCAGCCAAGAAGGACGGCGCCAAGAGACCCAGTACTTC. Translating it yields CASSQEGRRQETQYF.

The V call is TRBV12-3 or TRBV12-4, the J call TRBJ1-5; D possibly corresponds to TRBD1 (5 bases). The CDR3 contains 15 residues. The V gene lost 9 bases and the J gene lost 2 bases, with 17 bases spanning the gap. This chain's CDR3 is CASQKRDGGNQPQHF. DNA for the CDR3: TGTGCCAGTCAGAAAAGGGACGGTGGCAATCAGCCCCAGCATTTT.

This sequence joins TRBV20-1 and TRBJ2-5, with D unclear. Trimming removed 2 bases from V and 4 bases from J, with 11 bases in between. The V gene's germline CDR1 is DFQATT and CDR2 SNEGSKA (reference sequence). The CDR3 spans 13 residues. The CDR3 DNA sequence: TGCAGTGCTAGATCGGTAGGGTCAGAGACCCAGTACTTC. Amino acids: CSARSVGSETQYF.

The rearrangement uses TRBV28 and TRBJ2-6; TRBD1 agrees at 7 bases. J gave up 1 base and V 2 bases, and 11 bases lay outside the gene matches. CDR1 and CDR2 (germline): MDHEN, SYDVKM. This CDR3 has 19 residues. CDR3 sequence reads: CASSLIYQGEGSGANVLTF. CDR3 nucleotides: TGTGCCAGCAGTTTAATTTATCAGGGGGAAGGATCTGGGGCCAACGTCCTGACTTTC.

This clonotype turned up a few times. This sequence joins TRBV6-2 or TRBV6-3 and TRBJ2-7; 7 bases fit TRBD1. This CDR3 has 14 residues. Germline V gene lookup returns CDR1 MNHEY and CDR2 SVGEGT. With 8 bases clipped from V and 12 bases from J, the junction kept 19 bases outside the gene matches. This CDR3 is CASADPGQAPAGYV. The CDR3 DNA is TGTGCCAGCGCCGACCCCGGACAGGCGCCCGCCGGGTACGTC.

The gene calls are TRBV29-1 and TRBJ2-2; maybe TRBD1 (5 bases). The CDR3 totals 16 residues. Deletions cut 3 bases from V and 0 bases from J, with 14 bases between. Germline V CDR1 and CDR2: SQVTM, ANQGSEA. CDR3 DNA: TGCAGCGTTGAGGTGGGGCTTTCAGCGAACACCGGGGAGCTGTTTTTT. Residues: CSVEVGLSANTGELFF.

J is TRBJ2-3 and V is TRBV6-5; D remains unclear. Between the trimmed V and J ends, which lost 6 bases and 1 base, there was a span of 23 bases. Germline assignment: CDR1 MNHEY and CDR2 SVGAGI. The CDR3 has 18 residues. CDR3 in DNA: TGTGCCAGCAGGCAGGCCTCCCCGTTGTTTTCCGGCACAGATACGCAGTATTTT. Its translation is CASRQASPLFSGTDTQYF.

This clonotype was found many times. The chain recombines TRBV7-2 with TRBJ1-1, with TRBD1 matching over 7 bases. CDR1 SGHTA and CDR2 FQGNSA come from the germline V gene. The V and J ends lost 2 bases and 4 bases, in that order; junction bases with no gene match: 4. The CDR3 length is 14 residues. CDR3 nucleotide sequence: TGTGCCAGCAGCTTACAGGGGGTGGGCACTGAAGCTTTCTTT. Translating gives CASSLQGVGTEAFF.

At least ten counts were recorded for this clonotype. The V gene is TRBV20-1, the J gene TRBJ2-2; unclear D gene. Germline V CDR1 and CDR2: DFQATT, SNEGSKA (reference sequence). V lost 6 bases to trimming and J lost 2 bases, with 13 bases between them. This CDR3 comprises 14 residues. The CDR3 DNA follows: TGCAGTGCCAAAAACCCCCTAAACACCGGGGAGCTGTTTTTT. This sequence encodes CSAKNPLNTGELFF.

The chain has TRBV4-3 and TRBJ1-5, with D perhaps TRBD1 (5 bases). This CDR3 has 15 residues. Deletions cut 4 bases from V and 2 bases from J, with 12 bases between. In germline, CDR1 is LGHNA, CDR2 YSLEER. The CDR3 sequence is CASSPGRAGNQPQHF. The CDR3 nucleotides read TGCGCCAGCAGCCCGGGACGAGCGGGCAATCAGCCCCAGCATTTT.

The CDR3 protein is CSVATGWGTEAFF. For the CDR3, the DNA is TGCAGCGTAGCGACAGGGTGGGGTACTGAAGCTTTCTTT. The rearrangement uses TRBV29-1 and TRBJ1-1; TRBD1 matches 7 bases. The CDR3 consists of 13 residues. J gave up 5 bases and V 6 bases, and 9 bases lay outside the gene matches. The germline gives CDR1 SQVTM, CDR2 ANQGSEA.

The chain combines TRBV14 with TRBJ2-1; 7 bases are a match to TRBD2. Germline V gene data show CDR1 as SGHDN and CDR2 as FVKESK. V trimming: 5 bases; J trimming: 2 bases; junction bases outside the gene matches: 6. The CDR3 extends over 15 amino acids. CDR3 residues: CASSTGGIAYNEQFF. CDR3 bases: TGTGCCAGCAGCACCGGGGGGATCGCCTACAATGAGCAGTTCTTC.